This is a list of T cell receptor beta chains from one sample in a study of blood T cell repertoires in COVID-19. Assay used: immunoSEQ multiplex PCR; TCRdb lists only in-frame clones, some missing. The sample consists of about 190,000 clones, around four fifths of them appearing once. Sequencing was done on a sample of peripheral blood. The receptors originated from a woman in her forties with acute or convalescent COVID-19. CDR3s include the opening cysteine and the closing phenylalanine or tryptophan. D genes are given only for firm matches. The size field is filled for only some rows; it gives once, few, many or a size class.

clone_size | j_call | d_call | v_call | cdr3_aa | cdr3_nt
NA | TRBJ1-1 | NA | TRBV18 | CASSLSDGDTEAFF | TGTGCCAGCTCACTATCGGACGGGGACACTGAAGCTTTCTTT
NA | TRBJ1-3 | NA | TRBV6-4 | CASSDSGRSGNTIYF | TGTGCCAGCAGTGACTCTGGGAGATCTGGAAACACCATATATTTT
NA | TRBJ2-5 | TRBD2 | TRBV4-2 | CASSQGASGQETQYF | TGTGCCAGCAGCCAAGGCGCTAGCGGACAAGAGACCCAGTACTTC
NA | TRBJ2-5 | TRBD2 | TRBV6-5 | CASSWTLAEVETQYF | TGTGCCAGCAGTTGGACGCTAGCGGAGGTGGAGACCCAGTACTTC
NA | TRBJ1-2 | NA | TRBV28 | CASSFRDTVNGYTF | TGTGCCAGCAGTTTTCGGGACACCGTAAATGGCTACACCTTC
NA | TRBJ2-3 | NA | TRBV27 | CASSERQKSTDTQYF | TGTGCCAGCAGTGAAAGACAGAAGAGCACAGATACGCAGTATTTT
NA | TRBJ2-7 | NA | TRBV10-1 | CASSGERTQVPYEQYF | TGCGCCAGCAGTGGAGAACGGACACAAGTGCCCTACGAGCAGTACTTC
NA | TRBJ1-5 | NA | TRBV5-6 | CASSLGVNQPQHF | TGTGCCAGCAGCTTGGGAGTAAATCAGCCCCAGCATTTT
NA | TRBJ1-6 | NA | TRBV28 | CASRRMRVRGYSSPYNSPLHF | TGTGCCAGCCGAAGAATGAGGGTCAGGGGCTATAGTAGCCCCTATAATTCACCCCTCCACTTT
NA | TRBJ2-7 | TRBD2 | TRBV27 | CASSLSSGGAHEQYF | TGTGCCAGCAGTCTGTCTAGCGGGGGGGCCCACGAGCAGTACTTC
NA | TRBJ2-7 | NA | TRBV18 | CASSQGQRGYEQYF | TGTGCCAGCTCACAAGGTCAACGCGGCTACGAGCAGTACTTC
NA | TRBJ1-2 | NA | TRBV7-9 | CAGHGDSYGYTF | TGTGCCGGCCACGGGGATTCCTATGGCTACACCTTC
NA | TRBJ1-1 | TRBD1 | TRBV11-3 | CAGGDRYPREAFF | TGTGCCGGGGGGGACAGGTACCCCCGGGAAGCTTTCTTT
NA | TRBJ1-2 | TRBD1 | TRBV5-1 | CASSSQEGADGYTF | TGCGCCAGCAGCTCTCAGGAGGGGGCGGATGGCTACACCTTC
NA | TRBJ1-3 | NA | TRBV4-1 | CASSQRGSRASGNTIYF | TGCGCCAGCAGCCAACGGGGATCTCGGGCCTCTGGAAACACCATATATTTT
NA | TRBJ2-3 | NA | TRBV30 | CAWSRVRSADTQYF | TGTGCCTGGAGCAGGGTAAGAAGCGCAGATACGCAGTATTTT
NA | TRBJ2-1 | NA | TRBV21-1 | CASSTPGLEDNEQFF | TGTGCCAGCAGCACTCCGGGACTCGAAGACAATGAGCAGTTCTTC
NA | TRBJ2-5 | NA | TRBV24-1 | CATSDETGTGQETQYF | TGTGCCACCAGTGATGAGACCGGAACAGGGCAAGAGACCCAGTACTTC
NA | TRBJ2-2 | TRBD1 | TRBV27 | CASSSGQGTNTGELFF | TGTGCCAGCAGTTCTGGACAGGGAACGAACACCGGGGAGCTGTTTTTT
NA | TRBJ2-7 | NA | TRBV5-1 | CASSFLYEQYF | TGCGCCAGCAGCTTTCTCTACGAGCAGTACTTC
NA | TRBJ2-7 | TRBD1 | TRBV7-2 | CASSLRTRRQGAVHEQYF | TGTGCCAGCAGCTTAAGAACCAGGCGACAGGGAGCGGTCCACGAGCAGTACTTC
NA | TRBJ1-5 | NA | TRBV21-1 | CASSLRGQSGNQPQHF | TGTGCCAGCAGCCTAAGGGGACAGTCGGGGAATCAGCCCCAGCATTTT
NA | TRBJ1-6 | NA | TRBV7-9 | CASSPLGRGVVYSPLHF | TGTGCCAGCAGCCCCTTAGGCAGGGGCGTCGTCTATTCACCCCTCCACTTT
many | TRBJ1-1 | NA | TRBV5-6 | CASSHWEGWNEAFF | TGTGCCAGCAGCCATTGGGAGGGTTGGAATGAAGCTTTCTTT
NA | TRBJ2-7 | NA | TRBV5-6 | CASSLEIREWRHEQYF | TGTGCCAGCAGCTTGGAGATCCGGGAGTGGCGGCACGAGCAGTACTTC
NA | TRBJ2-3 | TRBD2 | TRBV27 | CASSLWGGRRTDTQYF | TGTGCCAGCAGTTTATGGGGCGGGAGGAGGACAGATACGCAGTATTTT
few | TRBJ2-7 | TRBD2 | TRBV28 | CASSLSGRAKEQYF | TGTGCCAGCAGTCTAAGCGGGAGGGCGAAGGAGCAGTACTTC
NA | TRBJ1-1 | NA | TRBV14 | CASSPRMGGEVNTEAFF | TGTGCCAGCAGCCCCCGGATGGGGGGAGAGGTGAACACTGAAGCTTTCTTT
NA | TRBJ2-3 | TRBD2 | TRBV5-8 | CASSLTSGGARDTQYF | TGTGCCAGCAGCTTGACTAGCGGGGGGGCAAGAGATACGCAGTATTTT
NA | TRBJ1-6 | NA | TRBV2 | CASRTGLNSPLHF | TGTGCCAGCAGAACAGGGCTCAATTCACCCCTCCACTTT
NA | TRBJ2-1 | NA | TRBV10-2 | CASNRDGGNEQFF | TGCGCCAGCAATCGGGACGGGGGCAATGAGCAGTTCTTC
NA | TRBJ1-2 | TRBD1 | TRBV5-1 | CASSLKDRNYGYTF | TGCGCCAGCAGCTTAAAGGACAGGAACTATGGCTACACCTTC
NA | TRBJ2-4 | TRBD1 | TRBV5-4 | CASSPPGTVNIQYF | TGTGCCAGCAGCCCTCCCGGGACAGTAAACATTCAGTACTTC
NA | TRBJ1-2 | NA | TRBV14 | CASSQGADYGYTF | TGTGCCAGCAGCCAGGGGGCCGACTATGGCTACACCTTC
once | TRBJ1-1 | TRBD1 | TRBV6-5 | CASTGQGYSTEAFF | TGTGCCAGCACCGGACAGGGATATAGCACTGAAGCTTTCTTT
NA | TRBJ2-2 | TRBD2 | TRBV18 | CASSPLGAGVSGELFF | TGTGCCAGCTCACCCCTAGGAGCGGGAGTTTCCGGGGAGCTGTTTTTT
NA | TRBJ1-1 | NA | TRBV5-1 | CASSLDTGKTEAFF | TGCGCCAGCAGCTTGGATACAGGGAAAACTGAAGCTTTCTTT
few | TRBJ1-5 | NA | TRBV9 | CASNSAEGQPQHF | TGTGCCAGCAATTCGGCAGAGGGTCAGCCCCAGCATTTT
NA | TRBJ1-1 | NA | TRBV29-1 | CSVDRQAEAFF | TGCAGCGTTGATAGGCAGGCTGAAGCTTTCTTT
few | TRBJ1-6 | NA | TRBV30 | CAWSVRGNSPLHF | TGTGCCTGGAGTGTACGGGGAAATTCACCCCTCCACTTT
NA | TRBJ2-7 | NA | TRBV18 | CASSPPASRGEQYF | TGTGCCAGCTCCCCACCGGCTAGCAGGGGCGAGCAGTACTTC
once | TRBJ2-3 | TRBD2 | TRBV9 | CASSAALAGGLNTQYF | TGTGCCAGCAGCGCGGCATTAGCGGGGGGGTTGAATACGCAGTATTTT
NA | TRBJ2-1 | NA | TRBV11-3 | CASSLGDIRANEQFF | TGTGCCAGCAGCTTAGGGGACATAAGGGCCAATGAGCAGTTCTTC
NA | TRBJ1-5 | NA | TRBV19 | CASSMRGTSLSNQPQHF | TGTGCCAGTAGTATGAGGGGGACCAGTCTTAGCAATCAGCCCCAGCATTTT
NA | TRBJ2-1 | NA | TRBV7-5 | CVRSFREPPVHEQFF | TGTGTCAGAAGCTTCCGGGAACCCCCTGTACATGAGCAGTTCTTC
NA | TRBJ1-5 | NA | TRBV2 | CASSAIPGGAEQPQHF | TGTGCCAGCAGTGCTATACCGGGGGGGGCCGAGCAGCCCCAGCATTTT
NA | TRBJ1-1 | NA | TRBV12-3/TRBV12-4 | CASSVDGVEAFF | TGTGCCAGCAGTGTGGACGGGGTTGAAGCTTTCTTT
NA | TRBJ2-7 | TRBD1 | TRBV5-6 | CASSYGQGRYEQYF | TGTGCCAGCAGCTACGGACAGGGTAGATACGAGCAGTACTTC
NA | TRBJ2-7 | NA | TRBV28 | CASSFGLNYEQYF | TGTGCCAGCAGTTTTGGCCTCAACTACGAGCAGTACTTC
NA | TRBJ1-2 | NA | TRBV5-4 | CASSLGGPEGRGYTF | TGTGCCAGCAGCTTGGGGGGGCCAGAGGGACGCGGCTACACCTTC
NA | TRBJ2-3 | TRBD2 | TRBV28 | CASSSPRLAALSDTQYF | TGTGCCAGCAGCTCCCCTCGACTAGCGGCGTTGTCAGATACGCAGTATTTT
once | TRBJ1-2 | NA | TRBV18 | CASSPRNGDYGYTF | TGTGCCAGCTCACCACGAAACGGAGACTATGGCTACACCTTC
NA | TRBJ1-1 | NA | TRBV10-3 | CAISESTGPPVTEAFF | TGTGCCATCAGTGAGTCGACGGGTCCCCCTGTCACTGAAGCTTTCTTT
NA | TRBJ2-5 | TRBD2 | TRBV4-2 | CASSQGGGGETQYF | TGTGCCAGCAGCCAAGGTGGCGGGGGGGAGACCCAGTACTTC
NA | TRBJ2-1 | NA | TRBV7-2 | CASRLAGSSYNEQFF | TGTGCCAGCAGGCTAGCCGGGAGCTCCTACAATGAGCAGTTCTTC